The clone carrying this T cell receptor beta chain has at least ten counts. Its antigen remains unknown. This entry comes from a study of Graves' ophthalmopathy and Graves' hyperthyroidism. Study-level findings and limits: Most expanded clonotypes in thyroid above 0.001 frequency also showed up in blood.

RNA transcripts served as template for amplifying TCR beta CDR3 sequences. The authors performed first-round RT-PCR with HTBI primers and then a second-round multiplex PCR. One entry per CDR3 protein, called by TCRdb with MiXCR from the multiplex PCR reads. The repertoire consists of 660,000 or so distinct CDR3 sequences, with about 41% occurring once and the leading ten covering more than 2.5%. The germline V gene has CDR1 KGHDR and CDR2 SFDVKD. This CDR3 region has 12 residues. With 4 bases removed from V and 5 bases from J, the gap between germline ends came to 8 bases. The TCR was taken from an adult man with Graves' ophthalmopathy. The V and J genes are TRBV24-1 and TRBJ2-7; D is ambiguous. The sample was peripheral blood. CDR3 residues: CATSDYLDEQYF. The DNA of the CDR3 is TGTGCCACCAGTGACTACCTTGACGAGCAGTACTTC.